Presented here are 4 T cell receptor beta chains from one specimen sequenced in a study of blood T cell repertoires in COVID-19. The table came from immunoSEQ multiplex PCR; TCRdb's copy has only in-frame clones and leaves some out. The table lists 200,000 to 250,000 clones, 88% of them singletons. Input material: peripheral blood. The receptors originated from a young woman with COVID-19, enrolled during active disease.

V is TRBV10-1 and J is TRBJ1-2; D call uncertain. Looked up from germline, CDR1 is WNHNN and CDR2 is SYGVQD (reference sequence). The V end was cut by 3 bases, the J end by 2 bases, with 7 bases between. The CDR3 has 13 amino acids. The CDR3 spells CASSERQNYGYTF. CDR3 DNA sequence: TGCGCCAGCAGTGAACGACAAAACTATGGCTACACCTTC.

The V gene is TRBV11-2, the J gene TRBJ2-7, with 7 bases fitting TRBD2. V lost 1 base and J lost 2; bases outside the gene matches: 2. In germline, CDR1 is SGHAT, CDR2 FQNNGV. CDR3 length: 14 amino acids. In nucleotides, the CDR3 is TGTGCCAGCAGCTTAGCAGCGGGGCCCTACGAGCAGTACGTC. Amino acids: CASSLAAGPYEQYV.

V gene TRBV24-1 combines with J gene TRBJ2-2; D perhaps matches TRBD1 (6 bases). V was clipped by 4 bases and J by 7 bases, with 21 bases between them. There are 17 residues in the CDR3. Germline CDR1 KGHDR, CDR2 SFDVKD. DNA for the CDR3: TGTGCCACCAGTGACCTTTCGGCAGGGGATCTTAGCGGGGAGCTGTTTTTT. Protein sequence: CATSDLSAGDLSGELFF.

The chain links TRBV11-3 to TRBJ2-5; tentatively, D is TRBD2 (6 bases). Germline lookup yields CDR1 SGHNT and CDR2 YENEEA. V lost 2 bases, J lost 5 bases, and 21 bases lay in between. The CDR3 covers 17 residues. CDR3 DNA: TGTGCCAGCAGCTTAATGGAGGCTAGCGCCTTCGGGGAGACCCAGTACTTC. It yields the protein CASSLMEASAFGETQYF.